The 8 T cell receptor beta chains listed next were all sequenced from one sample in a study of shared clonotypes between healthy human individuals. TCRdb's copy holds only in-frame clones and misses some; the assay was immunoSEQ multiplex PCR. The sample gives roughly 850,000 clones, about 96% of which show up once; about 0.25% is in the top ten. In the naive CD8 group, cells lacked CD45RO and were positively selected for CCR7, so terminally differentiated effector memory CD45RA+ cells were left out. Sequencing used naive CD8+ T cells sorted from blood. The receptors shown here come from a young man in good health.

The chain carries TRBV6-5 and TRBJ2-1; perhaps D is TRBD1 or TRBD2 (5 bases each). Germline V CDR1 and CDR2: MNHEY, SVGAGI. V dropped 6 bases and J dropped 2 bases, with 14 bases sitting between them. This CDR3 has 15 amino acids. The CDR3 DNA is TGTGCCAGCAGCACCGGGACGGCTGCCTACAATGAGCAGTTCTTC. Its translation is CASSTGTAAYNEQFF.

A single count supports this clone. V gene TRBV4-1 combines with J gene TRBJ2-7; D gene unclear. The germline gives CDR1 MGHRA, CDR2 YSYEKL. Trimming removed 0 bases from V and 3 bases from J, with 12 bases in between. The CDR3 is 15 residues long. The CDR3 DNA sequence: TGCGCCAGCAGCCAAGAAAGGGTAAATCTCTACGAGCAGTACTTC. Protein product: CASSQERVNLYEQYF.

V and J are TRBV7-9 and TRBJ2-7, with TRBD2 matching over 7 bases. The CDR3 has 13 residues. The germline gives CDR1 SEHNR, CDR2 FQNEAQ (reference sequence). V was pared by 5 bases and J by 5 bases, with 6 bases of the junction left unmatched. The CDR3 is CASSGRTRHEQYF. CDR3 nucleotide sequence: TGTGCCAGCAGCGGAAGGACTAGACACGAGCAGTACTTC. Drawing the rest from reference TRBV7-9 and TRBJ2-7, the complete variable domain is DTGVSQNPRHKITKRGQNVTFRCDPISEHNRLYWYRQTLGQGPEFLTYFQNEAQLEKSRLLSDRFSAERPKGSFSTLEIQRTEQGDSAMYLCASSGRTRHEQYFGPGTRLTVT.

This clone is a singleton in its sample. CDR3 region: CASSLVTSGRPNEQFF. In DNA form, the CDR3 reads TGTGCCAGCAGCTTGGTCACTAGCGGGAGACCCAATGAGCAGTTCTTC. The chain joins TRBV7-9 to TRBJ2-1; TRBD2 agrees at 11 bases. The CDR3 spans 16 residues. Germline V gives CDR1 SEHNR, CDR2 FQNEAQ (reference sequence). V shed 3 bases and J 6 bases; nucleotides not matched to a gene: 7.

The chain carries TRBV9 and TRBJ2-1; 8 bases match TRBD2. V trimming: 3 bases; J trimming: 2 bases; junction bases outside the gene matches: 7. CDR1 is SGDLS and CDR2 is YYNGEE in the germline V gene. CDR3 length equals 16 residues. Here the CDR3 reads CASSARAGAPYNEQFF. The CDR3 nucleotides are TGTGCCAGCAGCGCACGAGCGGGAGCCCCCTACAATGAGCAGTTCTTC.

The chain uses TRBV7-8 and TRBJ2-1, with D perhaps matching TRBD2 (5 bases). V was clipped by 5 bases and J by 5 bases, with 22 bases between them. This CDR3 has 17 amino acids. Looked up from germline, CDR1 is SGHVS and CDR2 is FQNEAQ. In DNA, the CDR3 is TGTGCCAGCAGCCCGAGGGCCGGGCCATGGACGAACAATGAGCAGTTCTTC. It is translated as CASSPRAGPWTNNEQFF.

This clone has a single count. This rearrangement joins TRBV6-1 to TRBJ1-3, with 7 bases that match TRBD1. The CDR3 is 15 residues long. The germline V gene has CDR1 MNHNS and CDR2 SASEGT. V trimming: 5 bases; J trimming: 0 bases; junction bases outside the gene matches: 4. DNA of the CDR3: TGTGCCAGCAGTACGGGACAGTCCTCTGGAAACACCATATATTTT. Protein: CASSTGQSSGNTIYF.

On this clone: The same CDR3 also results from other DNA sequences found in this sample. The rearrangement uses TRBV9 and TRBJ1-2; 12 positions agree with TRBD1. The CDR3 has 15 amino acids. Germline CDR1 reads SGDLS; CDR2 reads YYNGEE. V shed 3 bases, J shed 4 bases, and the junction held 4 bases outside the gene matches. Written as DNA, the CDR3 is TGTGCCAGCAGCGCGGGGACAGGGGGCGGCTATGGCTACACCTTC. It yields the protein CASSAGTGGGYGYTF.